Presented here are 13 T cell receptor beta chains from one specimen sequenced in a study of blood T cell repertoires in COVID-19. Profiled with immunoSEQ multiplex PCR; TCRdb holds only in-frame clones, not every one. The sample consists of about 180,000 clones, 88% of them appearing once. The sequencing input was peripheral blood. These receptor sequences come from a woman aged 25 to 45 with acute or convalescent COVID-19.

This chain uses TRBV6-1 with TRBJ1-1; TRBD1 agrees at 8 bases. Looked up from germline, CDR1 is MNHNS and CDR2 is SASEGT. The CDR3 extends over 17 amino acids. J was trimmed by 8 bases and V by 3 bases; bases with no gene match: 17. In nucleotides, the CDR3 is TGTGCCAGCAGTGATTCCGTGTCCAGGGGGCGTTACCAGGAAGCTTTCTTT. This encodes CASSDSVSRGRYQEAFF.

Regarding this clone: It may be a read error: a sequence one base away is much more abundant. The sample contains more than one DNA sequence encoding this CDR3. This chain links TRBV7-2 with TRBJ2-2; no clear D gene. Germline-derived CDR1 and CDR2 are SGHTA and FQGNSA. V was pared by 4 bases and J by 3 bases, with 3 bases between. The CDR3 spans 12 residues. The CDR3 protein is CASSSYTGELFF. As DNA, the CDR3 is TGTGCCAGCAGCTCCTACACCGGGGAGCTGTTTTTT.

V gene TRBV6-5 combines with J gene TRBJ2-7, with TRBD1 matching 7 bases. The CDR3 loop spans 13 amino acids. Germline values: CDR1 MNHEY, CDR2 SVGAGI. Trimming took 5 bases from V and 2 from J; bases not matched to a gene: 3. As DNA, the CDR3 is TGTGCCAGCAGTCGGACAGGCCCCTACGAGCAGTACTTC. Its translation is CASSRTGPYEQYF.

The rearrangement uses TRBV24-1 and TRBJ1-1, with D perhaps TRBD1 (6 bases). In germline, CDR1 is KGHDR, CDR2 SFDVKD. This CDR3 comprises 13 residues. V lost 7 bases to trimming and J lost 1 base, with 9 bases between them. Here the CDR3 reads CATRETGNTEAFF. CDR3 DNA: TGTGCCACCAGGGAGACAGGGAACACTGAAGCTTTCTTT.

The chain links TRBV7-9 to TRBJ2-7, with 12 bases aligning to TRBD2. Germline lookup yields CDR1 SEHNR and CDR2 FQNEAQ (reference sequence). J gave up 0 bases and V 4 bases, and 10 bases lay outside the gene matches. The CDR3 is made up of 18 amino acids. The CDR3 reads CASSSWGQGLAGSYEQYF. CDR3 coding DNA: TGTGCCAGCAGCTCCTGGGGACAGGGACTAGCGGGCTCCTACGAGCAGTACTTC. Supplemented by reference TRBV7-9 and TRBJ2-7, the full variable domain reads DTGVSQNPRHKITKRGQNVTFRCDPISEHNRLYWYRQTLGQGPEFLTYFQNEAQLEKSRLLSDRFSAERPKGSFSTLEIQRTEQGDSAMYLCASSSWGQGLAGSYEQYFGPGTRLTVT.

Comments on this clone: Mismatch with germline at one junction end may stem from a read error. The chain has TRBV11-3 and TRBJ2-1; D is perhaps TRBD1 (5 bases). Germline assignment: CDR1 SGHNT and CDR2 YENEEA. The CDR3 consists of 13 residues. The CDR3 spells CANSRGQGNEQFF. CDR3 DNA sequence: TGTGCCAACAGCCGAGGACAAGGGAATGAGCAGTTCTTC.

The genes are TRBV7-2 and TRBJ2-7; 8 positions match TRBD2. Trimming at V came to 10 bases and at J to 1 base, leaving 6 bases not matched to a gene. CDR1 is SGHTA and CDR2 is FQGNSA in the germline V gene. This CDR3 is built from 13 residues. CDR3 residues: CATSGTSSYEQYF. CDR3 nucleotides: TGTGCCACATCCGGGACTAGTTCCTACGAGCAGTACTTC.

The DNA of the CDR3 is TGTGCCAGTAGCGACAGGTTCGAGCAGTACTTC. Amino acids: CASSDRFEQYF. V is TRBV19 and J is TRBJ2-7, with D possibly being TRBD1 (6 bases). The CDR3 is made up of 11 amino acids. From germline, CDR1 is LNHDA and CDR2 SQIVND (reference sequence). V was trimmed by 6 bases and J by 6 bases, leaving 9 bases between them.

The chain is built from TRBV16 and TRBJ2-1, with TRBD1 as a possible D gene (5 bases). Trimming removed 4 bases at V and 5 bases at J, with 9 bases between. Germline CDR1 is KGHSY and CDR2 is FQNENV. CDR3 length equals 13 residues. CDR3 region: CASSLGENNEQFF. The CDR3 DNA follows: TGTGCCAGCAGCCTAGGGGAAAACAATGAGCAGTTCTTC.

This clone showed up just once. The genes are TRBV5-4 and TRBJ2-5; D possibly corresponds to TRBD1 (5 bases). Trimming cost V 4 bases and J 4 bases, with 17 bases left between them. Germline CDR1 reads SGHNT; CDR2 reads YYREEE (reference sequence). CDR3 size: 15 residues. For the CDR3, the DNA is TGTGCCAGCAGCCGGACGTCCAGGGTGGGAGAGACCCAGTACTTC. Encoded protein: CASSRTSRVGETQYF.

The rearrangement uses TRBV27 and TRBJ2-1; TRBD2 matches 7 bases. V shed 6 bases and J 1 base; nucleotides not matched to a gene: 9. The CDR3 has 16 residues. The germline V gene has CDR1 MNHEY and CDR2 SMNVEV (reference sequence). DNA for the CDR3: TGTGCCAGCAGCCCCGATGCGGGAGCATCCTACAATGAGCAGTTCTTC. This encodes CASSPDAGASYNEQFF.

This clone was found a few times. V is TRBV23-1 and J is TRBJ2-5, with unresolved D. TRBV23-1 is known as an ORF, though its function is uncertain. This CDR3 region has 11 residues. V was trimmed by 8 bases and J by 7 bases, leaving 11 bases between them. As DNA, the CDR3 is TGCGCCAGCGTTCCCCCGGGGACCCAGTACTTC. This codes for CASVPPGTQYF.

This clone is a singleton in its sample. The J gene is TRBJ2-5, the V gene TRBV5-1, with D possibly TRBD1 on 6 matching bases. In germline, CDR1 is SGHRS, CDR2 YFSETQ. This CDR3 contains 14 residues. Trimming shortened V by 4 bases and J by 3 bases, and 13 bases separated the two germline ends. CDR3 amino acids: CASSVDRSEETQYF. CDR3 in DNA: TGCGCCAGCAGCGTCGACAGGTCAGAAGAGACCCAGTACTTC.